Included here is one TCR beta chain sequence, with context. Its antigen is currently not known. Per-base qualities were not stored, and no clone one base away is much larger. The time point label of this sample denotes: baseline before first vaccination. Vaccinee samples came from UK trials COV001 and COV002, including a single-blind randomized controlled phase 2/3 trial of AZD1222 (ChAdOx1 nCoV-19) in healthy adults. Trial participant PBMC samples were collected at day 0 and day 28 after the second dose for TCRbeta chain sequencing. The data were obtained in a study of T cell responses to AZD1222 COVID-19 vaccine listed by TCRdb under 2021. Broadly, across the study: AZD1222 recipients with second doses at about 4 weeks or about 12 weeks were pooled, because spike-specific TCR depth and breadth did not differ between schedules. A total of just over 230 trial participants underwent TCR sequencing, of whom under 220 had received two doses of AZD1222 and approximately 25 had received two doses of the MenACWY control vaccine. Trial participants were enrolled into age subgroups of 18-55, 56-69 and 70-plus years, which contained roughly 150, 30 and 60 TCR-sequenced participants, respectively.

Results and caveats for the whole study, not just this receptor: A significant rise in spike-specific TCR breadth and depth was observed after two AZD1222 doses relative to day 0 and relative to MenACWY recipients. Reportedly, close to half of the unique spike-specific TCRs recognized epitopes lying outside the regions that are mutated in the B.1.351 and B.1.1.7 variants. The vaccine-associated CD4 TCRs covered the entire spike protein, and the dominant responses fell in regions 160-218 and 743-854. Conclusions about previously exposed vaccinees are limited because only six or seven AZD1222 recipients were SARS-CoV-2 seropositive at baseline. Most participants were white British and females outnumbered males, and the authors suggested that clonal diversity may have been underestimated. In the small 56-69-year group, the increase in depth fell short of significance, most likely because of low power. Because no day 14 peak-response samples were available, the repertoires could be characterized only after the peak T cell response.

The junction carries 15 bases between V and J, which are trimmed by 6 bases and 1 base respectively. Measured from the cysteine to the phenylalanine, the CDR3 is 15 residues long. The entry retains the CDR3 DNA only, 45 bases that are in frame from base 1. CDR1 and CDR2 were assigned from the germline V gene as SGHVS and FQNEAQ. The CDR3 regions of human TCRbeta chains were subjected to immunosequencing. The original methods were these. Repertoire TCRs were matched against a reference library of SARS-CoV-2-specific TCRs generated with the MIRA antigen-specificity platform. Breadth meant the fraction of unique TCRs that were SARS-CoV-2-associated, whereas depth meant the fraction of total T cells that were SARS-CoV-2-associated. Using the MIRA data, every spike-specific TCR was mapped to the spike region that the TCR reacted to and assigned to either a CD4 or a CD8 class. Log10-transformed breadth and depth values were compared by one-way ANOVA with Sidak's multiple comparisons tests. Held by TCRdb, this immuneACCESS table contains in-frame sequences only and omits some clones. Under half of the omission traces to an unresolved V gene where checked; the cause of the rest is unknown. From that table come the V and J calls and clone size; the DNA was used to work out D and trimming. This sample gives some 110,000 clones in total; roughly nine tenths of them show up just once. Jointly, the top ten make up around 7.2% of the sample.

The material was peripheral blood, obtained on day 0 of AZD1222 vaccination. The source is an adult in good health. The V and J segments used are TRBV7-8 and TRBJ1-2; no D gene can be assigned with confidence. The DNA reads TGTGCCAGCAGACAAGGACTGAACAATAACTATGGCTACACCTTC. This yields the protein CASRQGLNNNYGYTF.